These 31 T cell receptor beta chains came from one sample sequenced in a study of cytomegalovirus exposure and HLA in healthy donors. Both 60 Vbeta primers and 13 Jbeta primers went into the PCR. Here immunoSEQ multiplex PCR was the method, and the copy in TCRdb shows in-frame clones only, minus some. Among more than 130,000 clones listed, roughly 83% were seen once. Sequencing used PBMCs. The receptors here all came from a man aged 40-49 years in good health and CMV-seropositive.

This chain links TRBV7-8 with TRBJ1-4; D possibly corresponds to TRBD1 (6 bases). Trimming shortened V by 5 bases and J by 0 bases, and 13 bases separated the two germline ends. The V gene's germline CDR1 is SGHVS and CDR2 FQNEAQ. The length of the CDR3 is 16 residues. CDR3 sequence reads: CASSPTGPATNEKLFF. The CDR3 DNA sequence: TGTGCCAGCAGCCCGACAGGCCCCGCAACTAATGAAAAACTGTTTTTT.

This chain uses TRBV6-1 with TRBJ1-1; D remains ambiguous. Trimming shortened V by 3 bases and J by 4 bases, and 9 bases separated the two germline ends. Germline CDR1 reads MNHNS; CDR2 reads SASEGT. The CDR3 runs 13 residues. The CDR3 protein is CASSDRGSTEAFF. CDR3 DNA sequence: TGTGCCAGCAGTGATCGGGGATCCACTGAAGCTTTCTTT.

V and J are TRBV4-1 and TRBJ2-1; TRBD2 is a possible D gene (5 bases). The CDR3 sequence is 15 residues long. V was clipped by 6 bases and J by 7 bases, with 19 bases between them. Per the germline V gene, CDR1 is MGHRA and CDR2 is YSYEKL. The CDR3 reads CASRGLAGLTNEQFF. For the CDR3, the DNA is TGCGCCAGCAGGGGGTTGGCGGGCCTTACGAATGAGCAGTTCTTC.

This chain links TRBV11-2 with TRBJ2-3, with TRBD1 as a possible D gene (5 bases). CDR3 length: 15 amino acids. V was shortened by 5 bases and J by 2 bases, with 14 bases between the two germline ends. Looked up from germline, CDR1 is SGHAT and CDR2 is FQNNGV. The CDR3 DNA follows: TGTGCCAGCAGCCACCAGTTCAGGGACACAGATACGCAGTATTTT. This gives the protein CASSHQFRDTDTQYF.

V gene TRBV9 combines with J gene TRBJ2-1; 12 bases fit TRBD2. Germline assignment: CDR1 SGDLS and CDR2 YYNGEE. The CDR3 covers 17 residues. Trimming took 6 bases from V and 1 from J; bases not matched to a gene: 8. Written as DNA, the CDR3 is TGTGCCAGCACCACGACTAGCGGGAGTATTTCCTACAATGAGCAGTTCTTC. Translated, it gives CASTTTSGSISYNEQFF.

The chain uses TRBV9 and TRBJ2-1; TRBD2 agrees at 8 bases. Germline CDR1 is SGDLS and CDR2 is YYNGEE. Losses at the gene ends were 0 bases for V and 6 bases for J; bases not matched to a gene: 8. This CDR3 spans 16 amino acids. CDR3 nucleotide sequence: TGTGCCAGCAGCGTAGGGGTAGCGGGGCCCCTCAATGAGCAGTTCTTC. Its translation: CASSVGVAGPLNEQFF.

This clone was counted a single time. CDR3 residues: CASSLALAGAGEQYF. The CDR3 region has the DNA TGTGCCAGCAGCTTAGCCCTAGCGGGGGCAGGGGAGCAGTACTTC. V gene TRBV7-9 combines with J gene TRBJ2-7; 10 nucleotides line up with TRBD2. V dropped 0 bases and J dropped 7; count of bases not matched to a gene: 6. Germline lookup yields CDR1 SEHNR and CDR2 FQNEAQ (reference sequence). The CDR3 length is 15 residues.

The genes are TRBV10-3 and TRBJ1-5; 7 bases are a match to TRBD1. The germline V gene has CDR1 ENHRY and CDR2 SYGVKD. This CDR3 has 15 amino acids. V trimming: 6 bases; J trimming: 9 bases; junction bases outside the gene matches: 14. The CDR3 region is CAIRSGQNLESPQHF. The DNA for the CDR3 is TGTGCCATCAGGTCGGGACAGAACCTAGAGTCGCCCCAGCATTTT.

The chain uses TRBV7-3 and TRBJ2-3, with 10 bases fitting TRBD1. Germline V CDR1 and CDR2: SGHTA, FQGTGA. Losses at the gene ends were 8 bases for V and 0 bases for J; bases not matched to a gene: 8. The CDR3 loop spans 16 amino acids. In nucleotides, the CDR3 is TGTGCCAGCGGCCCAGGGACAGGGGCTAGCACAGATACGCAGTATTTT. Its protein is CASGPGTGASTDTQYF.

The chain recombines TRBV11-3 with TRBJ2-5, with D hard to call. Trimming took 3 bases from V and 3 from J, leaving 8 bases between them. The CDR3 is 13 amino acids. Germline CDR1 is SGHNT and CDR2 is YENEEA. The CDR3 coding sequence is TGTGCCAGCAGCTTGGCACCCGAAGAGACCCAGTACTTC. This encodes CASSLAPEETQYF.

V usage is TRBV5-1 and J usage is TRBJ1-2, with TRBD1 matching 8 bases. Germline V CDR1 and CDR2: SGHRS, YFSETQ. The J segment lost 0 bases and the V segment lost 1 base, leaving 8 bases of the junction unmatched. This CDR3 contains 17 residues. The CDR3 DNA reads as TGCGCCAGCAGCTTGAGGACAGGGTTAATAGCTAACTATGGCTACACCTTC. Translating it yields CASSLRTGLIANYGYTF.

The rearrangement uses TRBV5-1 and TRBJ2-3; 7 bases line up with TRBD2. Germline CDR1 reads SGHRS; CDR2 reads YFSETQ. The CDR3 sequence is 14 residues long. J was trimmed by 11 bases and V by 5 bases; bases with no gene match: 14. The CDR3: CASSVSSGNWGQYF. Here the CDR3 DNA reads TGCGCCAGCAGTGTTTCTAGCGGAAACTGGGGGCAGTATTTT.

This sequence joins TRBV12-5 and TRBJ1-1, with 8 bases matching TRBD1. The CDR3 is made up of 14 amino acids. Germline-derived CDR1 and CDR2 are LGHNT and FRNRAP. Trimming at V came to 4 bases and at J to 3 bases, leaving 4 bases not matched to a gene. CDR3 DNA: TGTGCTAGTGGTTCGCGGACAGGGTACACTGAAGCTTTCTTT. Protein: CASGSRTGYTEAFF. Full variable domain (missing parts from reference TRBV12-5 and TRBJ1-1): DARVTQTPRHKVTEMGQEVTMRCQPILGHNTVFWYRQTMMQGLELLAYFRNRAPLDDSGMPKDRFSAEMPDATLATLKIQPSEPRDSAVYFCASGSRTGYTEAFFGQGTRLTVV.

The chain recombines TRBV7-9 with TRBJ1-3; D gene unclear. The CDR3 consists of 17 residues. The V gene lost 3 bases and the J gene lost 2 bases, with 17 bases spanning the gap. Germline V gives CDR1 SEHNR, CDR2 FQNEAQ (reference sequence). CDR3 protein: CASSFRSFDFAGNTIYF. CDR3 DNA: TGTGCCAGCAGCTTTCGTTCTTTCGACTTCGCTGGAAACACCATATATTTT.

The rearrangement joins TRBV2 to TRBJ1-2, with 8 bases fitting TRBD1. Germline CDR1 SNHLY, CDR2 FYNNEI. The V and J ends lost 8 bases and 4 bases, in that order; junction bases with no gene match: 12. This CDR3 region has 15 residues. CDR3 in amino acids: CASSKTGEGSYGYTF. CDR3 in DNA: TGTGCCAGCTCCAAGACAGGGGAAGGTAGCTATGGCTACACCTTC.

About this clone itself: At one end, the junction sequence differs from germline, possibly due to a read error. The chain is built from TRBV11-2 and TRBJ1-2; 11 positions agree with TRBD1. Germline CDR1 reads SGHAT; CDR2 reads FQNNGV. There are 15 residues in the CDR3. The CDR3 here is CASTPGQGGVYDYTF. The CDR3 coding sequence is TGTGCCAGCACCCCGGGACAGGGGGGCGTCTATGACTACACCTTC.

This chain links TRBV29-1 with TRBJ1-2; 8 nucleotides align to TRBD1. The CDR3 runs to 15 residues. Germline V lookup: CDR1 SQVTM, CDR2 ANQGSEA. Unmatched junction bases numbered 18, after V lost 7 bases and J lost 8 bases. For the CDR3, the DNA is TGCAGCGCACGGACAGGGAGCATCGTGGTGGGCGGCTACACCTTC. Translated, it gives CSARTGSIVVGGYTF.

The gene calls are TRBV5-4 and TRBJ1-2, with a possible D match to TRBD1 (5 bases). In germline, CDR1 is SGHNT, CDR2 YYREEE (reference sequence). V shed 4 bases and J shed 10 bases, with 14 bases lying between them. The CDR3 has 12 amino acids. The CDR3 loop reads CASSLGLPFYTF. The DNA for the CDR3 is TGTGCCAGCAGCCTGGGACTTCCCTTCTACACCTTC.

CDR3: CASSSRSNTEAFF. For the CDR3, the DNA is TGTGCCAGCAGCTCTAGATCGAACACTGAAGCTTTCTTT. The rearrangement links TRBV7-8 to TRBJ1-1; D unclear. Germline CDR1 reads SGHVS; CDR2 reads FQNEAQ. Trimming cost V 4 bases and J 1 base, with 7 bases left between them. This CDR3 has 13 amino acids. The full variable domain, rest sourced from reference TRBV7-8 and TRBJ1-1, is GAGVSQSPRYKVAKRGQDVALRCDPISGHVSLFWYQQALGQGPEFLTYFQNEAQLDKSGLPSDRFFAERPEGSVSTLKIQRTQQEDSAVYLCASSSRSNTEAFFGQGTRLTVV.

The rearrangement links TRBV5-1 to TRBJ2-5; D perhaps matches TRBD1 (6 bases). The V end lost 7 bases, the J end lost 5 bases, and 15 bases lay between the germline ends. Germline assignment: CDR1 SGHRS and CDR2 YFSETQ. This CDR3 is built from 13 residues. The CDR3: CASGTGSRETQYF. CDR3 sequence (DNA): TGCGCCAGCGGAACAGGGTCGCGGGAGACCCAGTACTTC.

This chain links TRBV19 with TRBJ2-7; D may be TRBD2 (6 bases). The germline V and J ends were trimmed by 2 bases and 2 bases, with 16 bases remaining between them. Germline V gene lookup returns CDR1 LNHDA and CDR2 SQIVND (reference sequence). The CDR3 extends over 16 amino acids. CDR3 bases: TGTGCCAGTAGTATAATCGGGACTTCCACCCCCTACGAGCAGTACTTC. Translation: CASSIIGTSTPYEQYF.

As to this clone: In the same sample, other DNA sequences code for this CDR3. The chain carries TRBV5-1 and TRBJ2-7; TRBD1 matches at 7 bases. V lost 4 bases, J lost 3 bases, and 7 bases stayed unmatched. Germline CDR1 is SGHRS and CDR2 is YFSETQ. There are 14 residues in the CDR3. CDR3 nucleotide sequence: TGCGCCAGCAGCCCGGGACAGTCAAACTACGAGCAGTACTTC. Translating gives CASSPGQSNYEQYF.

The V gene is TRBV5-1, the J gene TRBJ2-3, with D perhaps matching TRBD1 (6 bases). V shed 5 bases and J shed 5 bases, with 15 bases lying between them. The germline CDR1 and CDR2 sequences are SGHRS and YFSETQ. CDR3 length equals 14 residues. The CDR3: CASRQGDVVDTQYF. CDR3 sequence (DNA): TGCGCCAGCAGACAGGGTGATGTAGTAGATACGCAGTATTTT.

The chain uses TRBV29-1 and TRBJ2-5; the match to TRBD1 covers 9 bases. V was pared by 6 bases and J by 4 bases, with 9 bases of the junction left unmatched. The CDR3 is 14 amino acids. From germline, CDR1 is SQVTM and CDR2 ANQGSEA. CDR3 sequence (DNA): TGCAGCGTCGGGACAGGGAGTTTGGGAGAGACCCAGTACTTC. Amino acids: CSVGTGSLGETQYF.

This clone has just a few counts. This chain uses TRBV7-9 with TRBJ2-7, with 12 nucleotides matching TRBD2. This CDR3 has 15 residues. Per germline, CDR1 SEHNR and CDR2 FQNEAQ (reference sequence). Trimming removed 5 bases from V and 4 bases from J; junction bases left unmatched: 6. The CDR3 here is CASSTPGLAGYEQYF. For the CDR3, the DNA is TGTGCCAGCAGCACCCCTGGACTAGCGGGGTACGAGCAGTACTTC.

The count of this clone is one. The CDR3, as DNA: TGTGCCAGCAGTTACAAAAGGACAGGGTCCTACGAGCAGTACTTC. This sequence encodes CASSYKRTGSYEQYF. This chain links TRBV6-5 with TRBJ2-7, with 8 bases aligning to TRBD1. Germline values: CDR1 MNHEY, CDR2 SVGAGI. V lost 2 bases to trimming and J lost 1 base; unmatched junction nucleotides: 4. The CDR3 runs to 15 residues.

This clone has more than one count but fewer than ten. The J gene is TRBJ2-2, the V gene TRBV2; TRBD2 aligns across 8 bases. CDR3 length: 15 amino acids. The germline V gene has CDR1 SNHLY and CDR2 FYNNEI. J gave up 7 bases and V 1 base, and 5 bases lay outside the gene matches. This chain's CDR3 is CASSEVLAGLGELFF. CDR3 nucleotide sequence: TGTGCCAGCAGTGAAGTGTTAGCGGGACTCGGGGAGCTGTTTTTT.

This rearrangement joins TRBV10-3 to TRBJ2-1, with a possible D match to TRBD1 (6 bases). Per germline, CDR1 ENHRY and CDR2 SYGVKD. With 6 bases removed from V and 1 base from J, the gap between germline ends came to 10 bases. The CDR3 has 14 residues. CDR3 in amino acids: CAIRGAKSYNEQFF. CDR3 sequence (DNA): TGTGCCATCAGGGGGGCCAAATCCTACAATGAGCAGTTCTTC.

The chain carries TRBV5-1 and TRBJ1-5, with 8 nucleotides matching TRBD1. The CDR3 loop spans 15 amino acids. Germline-derived CDR1 and CDR2 are SGHRS and YFSETQ. V lost 4 bases to trimming and J lost 3 bases; unmatched junction nucleotides: 6. CDR3 sequence: CASSLQGADNQPQHF. CDR3 DNA: TGCGCCAGCAGCCTTCAGGGGGCGGACAATCAGCCCCAGCATTTT. Full variable domain (outside the CDR3, taken from reference TRBV5-1 and TRBJ1-5): KAGVTQTPRYLIKTRGQQVTLSCSPISGHRSVSWYQQTPGQGLQFLFEYFSETQRNKGNFPGRFSGRQFSNSRSEMNVSTLELGDSALYLCASSLQGADNQPQHFGDGTRLSIL.

This clone was recorded only once. This chain links TRBV2 with TRBJ2-7; TRBD2 aligns across 12 bases. The germline V gene has CDR1 SNHLY and CDR2 FYNNEI. The CDR3 spans 15 residues. Trimming at V came to 5 bases and at J to 5 bases, leaving 7 bases not matched to a gene. The CDR3 nucleotides are TGTGCCAGCAGTTCCAGACTAGCGGGAGCCCACGAGCAGTACTTC. Encoded protein: CASSSRLAGAHEQYF.

The chain recombines TRBV5-4 with TRBJ2-2; TRBD2 is a possible D gene (6 bases). V was clipped by 4 bases and J by 4 bases, with 14 bases between them. Germline lookup yields CDR1 SGHNT and CDR2 YYREEE (reference sequence). The CDR3 is 15 amino acids. CDR3 residues: CASSAGTGSTGELFF. The CDR3 DNA sequence: TGTGCCAGCAGCGCCGGGACCGGGAGCACCGGGGAGCTGTTTTTT.